This T cell receptor (beta chain) is drawn from a study of cytomegalovirus exposure and HLA in healthy donors. The primer mix had 60 Vbeta and 13 Jbeta primers. The assay was immunoSEQ multiplex PCR, and TCRdb's table has in-frame clones only and misses some. The sample records about 160,000 clones, more than 75% being singletons. Only one count was recorded for this clone. The CDR3 is 14 amino acids. From germline, CDR1 is MNHNY and CDR2 SVGAGI (reference sequence). J gave up 4 bases and V 7 bases, and 6 bases lay outside the gene matches. Sequencing used PBMCs. The chain combines TRBV6-6 with TRBJ2-7; 11 positions agree with TRBD1. This TCR was recovered from a man aged 18 to 29 in good health and CMV-seropositive. CDR3 DNA sequence: TGTGCCAGCACTACAGGACAGGGGGCTTACGAGCAGTACTTC. It codes for CASTTGQGAYEQYF.